This T cell receptor (beta chain) was sequenced during a study of T cell clones after liver transplantation (dated by TCRdb to about 2019). Regarding the research as a whole: ITN030ST, the source of the samples, was a randomized trial that attempted immunosuppression withdrawal within 2 years of liver transplantation. Blood samples were collected pre-transplant, then pre-randomization ahead of withdrawal, and finally post-randomization once withdrawal had either been completed or failed. Of the 8 liver transplant recipients making up the studied cohort, 3 were classified as tolerant and 5 as non-tolerant. Of the eight recipients, a few were HCV-positive, while the remaining recipients had been transplanted for non-autoimmune, non-viral indications. Third party-reactive TCRbeta sequences from pre-transplant MLRs were also identified as an antigen-independent comparator for donor-reactive sequences. Tolerance was defined as complete withdrawal of immunosuppression for at least one year without a rise in liver enzymes beyond twice the upper limit of normal. Donor-reactive T cell clones were identified by TCRbeta sequencing after a pre-transplant mixed lymphocyte reaction and then tracked in post-transplant blood. Until randomization at 12-24 months post-transplant, subjects were given standard immunosuppression, with no induction therapy.

Using immunoSEQ, frozen genomic DNA was subjected to high-throughput TCRbeta CDR3 sequencing, a process that included PCR amplification, mapping, bias correction and internal controls. The authors' analysis ran thus. Only productive rearrangements were retained, with each unique TCRbeta sequence defined by its CDR3 nucleotide sequence together with its V and J gene. For a sequence to be called donor-reactive, it needed a frequency of at least 0.01% and at least 5-fold expansion in CFSE-low cells compared with unstimulated pre-transplant cells. Per-subject minimum frequency thresholds, based on the lowest-template unstimulated sample, ensured at least 90% detection power. Jensen-Shannon divergence between the top 1000 TCRbeta sequences post- versus pre-transplant served as the measure of repertoire turnover. Two-sided Fisher's exact tests were used to test for changes in the detection of donor-reactive sequences. TCRdb took over this immuneACCESS table, retaining in-frame rearrangements with V and J assigned. Such tables are incomplete; in checked studies, under half of the missing clones stem from an unresolved V gene, and the remainder is unexplained. V, J and clone size are those of that table, while D and trimming were read from the DNA. A total of tens of thousands of clones appear in this sample, nearly 95% of them only once. Clones ranked in the top ten supply roughly 0.98% of the sample.

V lost 0 bases and J lost 7 bases; the stretch between them is 12 bases long. From cysteine to phenylalanine, the CDR3 is 15 amino acids long. The sequence is cut down to CDR3 DNA, 45 bases in frame from base 1. Via the germline V gene (reference sequence), CDR1 is LNHNV and CDR2 YYDKDF. With regard to this clone: Its antigen target is currently unknown. Per-base qualities were not stored, and no clone one base away is much larger.

Unstimulated PBMCs, after thawing, were stained for CD3, CD4 and CD8 and then FACS-sorted into CD3+CD4+ and CD3+CD8+ populations. All 8 studied subjects were randomized to immunosuppression withdrawal. The Qiagen DNeasy Blood and Tissue Kit was used for isolation of genomic DNA. Findings and caveats that apply to the study as a whole: The conclusions were considered preliminary, being limited by small, heterogeneous patient numbers and non-standardized post-transplant time points. Donor-reactive sequences decreased more than third party-reactive sequences, which suggests partial antigen-specific deletion that was not related to withdrawal success. Because allograft tissue specimens were not available, migration of donor-reactive T cells into the graft, rather than deletion, may have occurred. Once repertoire turnover was taken into account, donor-reactive detection showed a significant reduction for CD4 in 7 of 8 subjects and for CD8 in 8 of 8. In 5 of 8 subjects, regardless of tolerance or HCV status, circulating donor-reactive CD4 TCRbeta sequences dropped significantly post-transplant. In a couple of subjects, low numbers of available donor cells limited the measurable donor-reactive repertoire.

The TCR was taken from a human patient who received a liver transplant. Some T cells present after a transplant may be cells of the graft donor. Recombination joined TRBV15 with TRBJ2-2, and the D gene may be TRBD1, 6 bases matching. The sample in question was CD4+ T cells from blood, obtained around 25 months after liver transplant. The CDR3 region reads CATSRERTVYGELFF. The nucleotide sequence reads as follows: TGTGCCACCAGCAGAGAAAGGACAGTCTACGGGGAGCTGTTTTTT.